This TCR beta chain was sequenced during a study of blood T cell repertoires in COVID-19. About the research overall: Samples representing acute and convalescent COVID-19 were sourced from the United States, Italy and Spain. PBMCs, B-cell-depleted T cells, or T cells were the source of the cDNA or gDNA that made up the material.

The CDR3 is made up of 15 amino acids. The germline gives CDR1 SEHNR, CDR2 FQNEAQ (reference sequence). V lost 6 bases and J lost 2; bases outside the gene matches: 4. Source study methods: Amplification with reference gene primers provided the estimates of nucleated cell counts. Sequencing used immunoSEQ multiplex PCR; TCRdb keeps in-frame clones, though not all of them. V, J and clone size were drawn from that table, and D and trimming were deduced from the DNA. The sample shows about 150,000 clones, about 85% of them seen only once. The sequence was obtained from a human donor with acute or convalescent COVID-19. The donor label of this sample is uncertain. The chain combines TRBV7-9 with TRBJ2-1; TRBD2 matches 10 bases. The sequenced material came from peripheral blood. The CDR3 loop is CASRSSGGAYNEQFF. CDR3 DNA sequence: TGTGCCAGCAGGAGCAGCGGGGGGGCCTACAATGAGCAGTTCTTC. The full variable domain, with the rest looked up from reference TRBV7-9 and TRBJ2-1, is DTGVSQNPRHKITKRGQNVTFRCDPISEHNRLYWYRQTLGQGPEFLTYFQNEAQLEKSRLLSDRFSAERPKGSFSTLEIQRTEQGDSAMYLCASRSSGGAYNEQFFGPGTRLTVL.